The clone carrying this T cell receptor (beta chain) showed up many times. This CDR3 has 14 amino acids. The germline gives CDR1 MGHDK, CDR2 SYGVNS. V was pared by 1 base and J by 6 bases, with 10 bases between. The data were taken from a study of Graves' ophthalmopathy and Graves' hyperthyroidism. Exclusion covered patients with other autoimmune diseases or uncontrolled infections (as well as pregnancy or lactation). CDR3 regions of TCR beta were amplified from RNA transcripts. First-round RT-PCR relied on HTBI primers, and a second-round multiplex PCR came next. TCRdb passed the multiplex PCR reads through MiXCR, listing each CDR3 protein once. This sample has 450,000 to 600,000 distinct CDR3 sequences, with less than 45% found just once.

This clonotype originated in an adult man with Graves' hyperthyroidism. What was sequenced was peripheral blood or thyroid tissue (not recorded which). The genes are TRBV25-1 and TRBJ1-5; D remains unclear. DNA for the CDR3: TGTGCCAGCAGTGAATCGGGAGATTCTCAGCCCCAGCATTTT. Its protein is CASSESGDSQPQHF.